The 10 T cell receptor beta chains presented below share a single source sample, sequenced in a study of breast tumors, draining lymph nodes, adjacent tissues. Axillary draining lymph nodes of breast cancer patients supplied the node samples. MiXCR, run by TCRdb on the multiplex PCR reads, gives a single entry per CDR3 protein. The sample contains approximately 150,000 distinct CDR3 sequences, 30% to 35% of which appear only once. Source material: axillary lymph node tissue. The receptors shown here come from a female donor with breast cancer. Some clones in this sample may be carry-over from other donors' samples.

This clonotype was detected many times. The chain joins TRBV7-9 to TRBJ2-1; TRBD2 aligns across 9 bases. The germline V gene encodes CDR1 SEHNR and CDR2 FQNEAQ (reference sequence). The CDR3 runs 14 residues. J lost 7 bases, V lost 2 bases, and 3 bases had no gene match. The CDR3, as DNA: TGTGCCAGCAGCTTATTAGCGGGGGCGAATGAGCAGTTCTTC. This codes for CASSLLAGANEQFF.

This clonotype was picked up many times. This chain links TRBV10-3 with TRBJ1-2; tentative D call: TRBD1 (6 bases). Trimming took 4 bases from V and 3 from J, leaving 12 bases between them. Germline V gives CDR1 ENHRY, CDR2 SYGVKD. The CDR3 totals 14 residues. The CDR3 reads CAISALQGYYGYTF. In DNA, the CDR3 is TGTGCCATCAGTGCCCTCCAGGGGTACTATGGCTACACCTTC.

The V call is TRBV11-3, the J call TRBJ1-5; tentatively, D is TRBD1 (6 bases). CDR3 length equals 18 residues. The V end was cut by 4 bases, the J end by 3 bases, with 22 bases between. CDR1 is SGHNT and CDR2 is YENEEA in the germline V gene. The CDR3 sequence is CASSSRDMTPVFNQPQHF. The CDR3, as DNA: TGTGCCAGCAGCTCCAGGGACATGACACCAGTCTTCAATCAGCCCCAGCATTTT.

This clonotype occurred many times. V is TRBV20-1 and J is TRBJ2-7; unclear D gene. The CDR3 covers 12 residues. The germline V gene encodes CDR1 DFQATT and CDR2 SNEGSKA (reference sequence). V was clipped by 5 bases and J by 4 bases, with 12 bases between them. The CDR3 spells CSAQATVYEQYF. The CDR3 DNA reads TGCAGTGCTCAGGCCACAGTTTACGAGCAGTACTTC.

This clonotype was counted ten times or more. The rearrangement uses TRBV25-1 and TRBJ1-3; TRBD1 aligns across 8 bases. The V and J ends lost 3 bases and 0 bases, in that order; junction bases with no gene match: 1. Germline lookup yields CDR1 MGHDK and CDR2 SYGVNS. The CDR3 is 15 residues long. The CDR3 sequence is CASSDGTGSGNTIYF. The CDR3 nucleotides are TGTGCCAGCAGTGACGGGACAGGCTCTGGAAACACCATATATTTT.

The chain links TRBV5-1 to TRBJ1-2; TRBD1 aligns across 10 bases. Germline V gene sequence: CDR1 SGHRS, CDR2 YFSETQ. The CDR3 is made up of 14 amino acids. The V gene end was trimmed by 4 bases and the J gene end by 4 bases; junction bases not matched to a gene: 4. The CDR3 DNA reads TGCGCCAGCAGCAGCGGGACAGGGGTCTATGGCTACACCTTC. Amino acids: CASSSGTGVYGYTF.

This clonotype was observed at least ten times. The CDR3 protein is CASSLVPNTGELFF. The DNA of the CDR3 is TGTGCCAGCAGTTTGGTCCCGAACACCGGGGAGCTGTTTTTT. This chain uses TRBV12-3 or TRBV12-4 with TRBJ2-2; D remains unclear. The CDR3 has 14 residues. V lost 3 bases, J lost 0 bases, and 5 bases lay in between.

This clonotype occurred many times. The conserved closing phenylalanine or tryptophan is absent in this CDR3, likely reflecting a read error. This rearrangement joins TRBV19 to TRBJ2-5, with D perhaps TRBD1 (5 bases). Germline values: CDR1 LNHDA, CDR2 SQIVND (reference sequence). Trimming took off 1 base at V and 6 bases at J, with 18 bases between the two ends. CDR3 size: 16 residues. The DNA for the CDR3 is TGTGCCAGTAGTATAGCGGCAGGGCTTCGAGAAAAGACCCAGTACTCC. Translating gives CASSIAAGLREKTQYS.

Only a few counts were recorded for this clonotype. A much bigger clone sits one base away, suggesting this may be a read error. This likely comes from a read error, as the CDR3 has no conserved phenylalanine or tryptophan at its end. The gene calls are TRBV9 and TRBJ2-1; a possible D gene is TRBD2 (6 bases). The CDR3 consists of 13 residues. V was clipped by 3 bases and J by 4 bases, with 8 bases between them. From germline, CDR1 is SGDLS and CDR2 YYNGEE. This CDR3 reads CASSEEGYNEQFS. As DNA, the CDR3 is TGTGCCAGCAGCGAGGAGGGTTACAATGAGCAGTTCTCC.

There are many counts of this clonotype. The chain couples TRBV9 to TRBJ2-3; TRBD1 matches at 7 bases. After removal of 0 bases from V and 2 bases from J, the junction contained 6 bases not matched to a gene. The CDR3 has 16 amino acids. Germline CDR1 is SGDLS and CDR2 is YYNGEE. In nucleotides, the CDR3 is TGTGCCAGCAGCGTAGTCTCGGGGACAGCCACAGATACGCAGTATTTT. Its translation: CASSVVSGTATDTQYF.